A single sample gave rise to the 20 T cell receptor beta chains below, sequenced in a study of blood T cell repertoires in COVID-19. Data came from immunoSEQ multiplex PCR; TCRdb stores just in-frame clones and leaves some out. This sample yields approximately 430,000 clones, of which about nine tenths are seen a single time; under 1.5% belongs to the top ten. The source material was peripheral blood. The receptor set was obtained from a woman in her 30s with active or convalescent COVID-19.

The CDR3 is CASSQEPQGPATNEKLFF. As DNA, the CDR3 is TGTGCCAGCAGCCAAGAACCGCAGGGTCCCGCAACTAATGAAAAACTGTTTTTT. The chain joins TRBV3-1 (or the pseudogene TRBV3-2) to TRBJ1-4, with D perhaps matching TRBD1 (5 bases). CDR3 length equals 18 residues. Germline V gene lookup returns CDR1 LGHDT and CDR2 YNNKEL (reference sequence). Trimming cost V 0 bases and J 0 bases, with 14 bases left between them.

The chain is built from TRBV18 and TRBJ2-3; 7 nucleotides agree with TRBD1. Germline loops: CDR1 KGHSH, CDR2 LQKENI. Unmatched junction bases numbered 5, after V lost 5 bases and J lost 0 bases. The length of the CDR3 is 15 residues. CDR3 nucleotide sequence: TGTGCCAGCTCATCAGGGACAGCGAGCACAGATACGCAGTATTTT. It encodes CASSSGTASTDTQYF. Full variable domain (missing parts from reference TRBV18 and TRBJ2-3): NAGVMQNPRHLVRRRGQEARLRCSPMKGHSHVYWYRQLPEEGLKFMVYLQKENIIDESGMPKERFSAEFPKEGPSILRIQQVVRGDSAAYFCASSSGTASTDTQYFGPGTRLTVL.

Worth noting for this clone: This CDR3 is also generated by other DNA sequences in the sample. The rearrangement joins TRBV6-1 to TRBJ1-1; the D is unclear. Trimming took off 2 bases at V and 1 base at J, with 8 bases between the two ends. The CDR3 contains 14 residues. The V gene's germline CDR1 is MNHNS and CDR2 SASEGT. The CDR3 sequence is CASSERGGNTEAFF. CDR3 bases: TGTGCCAGCAGTGAAAGAGGAGGGAACACTGAAGCTTTCTTT.

This sequence joins TRBV11-2 and TRBJ2-6; weak D call: TRBD2 (6 bases). Germline assignment: CDR1 SGHAT and CDR2 FQNNGV. Trimming removed 1 base from V and 2 bases from J, with 6 bases in between. The CDR3 runs 15 residues. CDR3 in DNA: TGTGCCAGCAGCTTAGCGGGAGCTGGGGCCAACGTCCTGACTTTC. Translation gives CASSLAGAGANVLTF.

V usage is TRBV28 and J usage is TRBJ2-7, with 7 bases aligning to TRBD1. CDR3 length: 15 amino acids. Looked up from germline, CDR1 is MDHEN and CDR2 is SYDVKM. The ends lost 7 bases at V and 2 bases at J; junction bases unmatched: 11. CDR3 nucleotide sequence: TGTGCCAGCACCAACAGGGACAGATATCCCTACGAGCAGTACTTC. Amino acid sequence: CASTNRDRYPYEQYF.

J is TRBJ1-3 and V is TRBV19; unclear D gene. Trimming shortened V by 8 bases and J by 4 bases, and 9 bases separated the two germline ends. The CDR3 has 12 amino acids. CDR1 LNHDA and CDR2 SQIVND come from the germline V gene (reference sequence). CDR3 in amino acids: CASARFGNTIYF. CDR3 DNA sequence: TGTGCCAGTGCGCGGTTCGGAAACACCATATATTTT.

This clone showed up just once. V usage is TRBV19 and J usage is TRBJ1-2; 7 bases map to TRBD1. Germline V gives CDR1 LNHDA, CDR2 SQIVND (reference sequence). V lost 4 bases, J lost 4 bases, and 9 bases stayed unmatched. The CDR3 covers 15 residues. The CDR3 region is CASSTRDSWVYGYTF. The CDR3 nucleotides are TGTGCCAGTAGTACACGGGACAGCTGGGTCTATGGCTACACCTTC.

The chain couples TRBV19 to TRBJ2-6, with no clear D. The V and J ends lost 4 bases and 0 bases respectively, with 16 bases between them. The CDR3 is made up of 18 amino acids. Germline lookup yields CDR1 LNHDA and CDR2 SQIVND (reference sequence). The CDR3 DNA reads as TGTGCCAGTAGTAATTCCCTCCCCGCGAGCTCTGGGGCCAACGTCCTGACTTTC. Residues: CASSNSLPASSGANVLTF.

The CDR3 sequence is CARSSRDRANYGYTF. Written as DNA, the CDR3 is TGTGCCAGGTCGTCCCGGGACAGGGCTAACTATGGCTACACCTTC. The chain carries TRBV19 and TRBJ1-2; TRBD1 matches 9 bases. V lost 9 bases and J lost 0; bases outside the gene matches: 8. The V gene's germline CDR1 is LNHDA and CDR2 SQIVND (reference sequence). The CDR3 runs to 15 residues.

The J gene is TRBJ1-2, the V gene TRBV29-1; D is unresolved. V was pared by 4 bases and J by 2 bases, with 11 bases between. CDR1 and CDR2 from the germline V gene are SQVTM and ANQGSEA. The CDR3 contains 13 residues. The CDR3 region has the DNA TGCAGCGTTGTGGGCAGAATAAACTATGGCTACACCTTC. This encodes CSVVGRINYGYTF.

This chain uses TRBV4-1 with TRBJ1-4; D unclear. The CDR3 is 16 residues long. Deletions cut 0 bases from V and 0 bases from J, with 8 bases between. Per the germline V gene, CDR1 is MGHRA and CDR2 is YSYEKL. The CDR3 is CASSQDMSSTNEKLFF. The CDR3 nucleotides are TGCGCCAGCAGCCAAGATATGAGTTCAACTAATGAAAAACTGTTTTTT.

The V and J genes are TRBV4-1 and TRBJ1-5; weak D call: TRBD1 (5 bases). There are 15 residues in the CDR3. Per the germline V gene, CDR1 is MGHRA and CDR2 is YSYEKL. Trimming pared 4 bases from V and 4 bases from J, leaving 14 bases between. The CDR3 region is CASSLQGYRNQPQHF. The CDR3 region has the DNA TGCGCCAGCAGCCTCCAGGGTTACCGTAATCAGCCCCAGCATTTT.

The gene calls are TRBV30 and TRBJ1-1; TRBD1 agrees at 8 bases. V lost 3 bases and J lost 10; bases outside the gene matches: 7. CDR3 length: 12 amino acids. Germline CDR1 is GTSNPN and CDR2 is SVGIG (reference sequence). The CDR3 DNA reads as TGTGCCTGGAGAAGCGGACAGGGAAGAGCTTTCTTT. Amino acid sequence: CAWRSGQGRAFF.

This chain uses TRBV2 with TRBJ2-3; D unresolved. Germline-derived CDR1 and CDR2 are SNHLY and FYNNEI. Trimming removed 8 bases from V and 0 bases from J, with 12 bases in between. The CDR3 has 14 residues. This CDR3 is CASDRSTSTDTQYF. As DNA, the CDR3 is TGTGCCAGCGATCGGTCGACTAGCACAGATACGCAGTATTTT. The whole variable domain, remainder taken from reference TRBV2 and TRBJ2-3, is EPEVTQTPSHQVTQMGQEVILRCVPISNHLYFYWYRQILGQKVEFLVSFYNNEISEKSEIFDDQFSVERPDGSNFTLKIRSTKLEDSAMYFCASDRSTSTDTQYFGPGTRLTVL.

V is TRBV27 and J is TRBJ2-1; 12 positions agree with TRBD2. This CDR3 is 17 amino acids long. The ends lost 4 bases at V and 2 bases at J; junction bases unmatched: 6. In germline, CDR1 is MNHEY, CDR2 SMNVEV (reference sequence). The CDR3 loop reads CASSSSLAGGPYNEQFF. CDR3 DNA: TGTGCCAGCAGTTCATCACTAGCGGGAGGTCCCTACAATGAGCAGTTCTTC.

About this clone: Other DNA sequences in this specimen translate into the identical CDR3. CDR3 loop: CASSLQENTEAFF. Here the CDR3 DNA reads TGTGCCAGCAGTCTACAAGAGAACACTGAAGCTTTCTTT. The V and J genes are TRBV6-6 and TRBJ1-1; D unclear. V was clipped by 5 bases and J by 1 base, with 8 bases between them. CDR3 size: 13 residues. Germline V CDR1 and CDR2: MNHNY, SVGAGI (reference sequence).

This clone was detected once. The junction shows a germline mismatch at one end, possibly a read error. The chain has TRBV11-2 and TRBJ1-3, with 7 bases lining up with TRBD1. Germline values: CDR1 SGHAT, CDR2 FQNNGV. The CDR3 is 13 residues long. CDR3 sequence: CASSFEGQAVRDF. CDR3 nucleotides: TGTGCCAGCAGCTTCGAAGGACAGGCAGTAAGGGACTTT.

The J gene is TRBJ2-7, the V gene TRBV5-4, with TRBD2 matching over 8 bases. The CDR3 consists of 14 residues. Germline V gene lookup returns CDR1 SGHNT and CDR2 YYREEE (reference sequence). J gave up 3 bases and V 1 base, and 3 bases lay outside the gene matches. The CDR3 region has the DNA TGTGCCAGCAGCTTGACCGGGACTAGCTACGAGCAGTACTTC. As protein: CASSLTGTSYEQYF.

The rearrangement links TRBV10-3 to TRBJ2-5, with 12 bases identical to TRBD2. V gave up 1 base and J gave up 0 bases; unmatched junction bases: 6. The germline CDR1 and CDR2 sequences are ENHRY and SYGVKD. The CDR3 loop spans 18 amino acids. CDR3 sequence (DNA): TGTGCCATCAGTGAGTACGGGACTAGCGGGTCGCACCAAGAGACCCAGTACTTC. It yields the protein CAISEYGTSGSHQETQYF.

The rearrangement joins TRBV4-1 to TRBJ2-7; 8 bases are a match to TRBD2. The germline gives CDR1 MGHRA, CDR2 YSYEKL. The CDR3 has 17 amino acids. J lost 5 bases, V lost 6 bases, and 18 bases had no gene match. As DNA, the CDR3 is TGCGCCAGCAGTCGAGGCGGACTAGCTTATTTGGGGGACGAGCAGTACTTC. Translated: CASSRGGLAYLGDEQYF.